One T cell receptor beta chain is described in this entry. Its specificity is unknown. Sequenced by immunoSEQ multiplex PCR; TCRdb stores in-frame clones only, minus some. Of 75,000 to 100,000 clones listed, about 90% are singletons. The sample originates from a study of OX40 agonist ivuxolimab in advanced cancers. About the research overall: Ivuxolimab doses were 0.01, 0.1, 0.3, 1.5, 3 or 10 mg/kg every 2 weeks. Dose-escalation patients' cancers were hepatocellular carcinoma, melanoma, renal cell or head and neck cancer. The study, taken as a whole, reports: Fewer expanded clones were found on average in CD4+ than in CD8+ T cells.

Looked up from germline, CDR1 is SGHVS and CDR2 is FNYEAQ. Trimming removed 4 bases at V and 1 base at J, with 10 bases between. The CDR3 is made up of 15 amino acids. The sequence was obtained from an adult with an advanced solid tumor such as melanoma, head and neck, liver or kidney cancer. This sample comprised CD4+ or CD8+ T cells sorted from blood, obtained in a trial of the OX40 agonist ivuxolimab. The chain carries TRBV7-6 and TRBJ2-2, with D uncertain. CDR3 in DNA: TGTGCCAGCAGCTCCGGACGCAAGAACACCGGGGAGCTGTTTTTT. Amino acid sequence: CASSSGRKNTGELFF.